This TCR beta chain was identified during a study of OX40 agonist ivuxolimab in advanced cancers. For the study in its entirety: The costimulatory receptor OX40 (CD134) was targeted by ivuxolimab, a fully human IgG2 agonistic monoclonal antibody. The point of sequencing TCRbeta in the periphery was to test whether ivuxolimab changed TCR sequence diversity and drove clonal T-cell expansion. Intravenous ivuxolimab was administered to patients every 2 weeks at six dose levels: 0.01, 0.1, 0.3, 1.5, 3 and 10 mg/kg. Of the roughly 50 dose-escalation patients, hepatocellular carcinoma was present in approximately 20, melanoma in approximately 15, renal cell carcinoma in 9 and head and neck cancer in 9. Patients were allowed to have had prior anti-PD-1, anti-PD-L1 or anti-CTLA-4 therapy, and approximately 40% of the dose-escalation patients had been treated with checkpoint inhibitors. Partial responses were achieved by three dose-escalation patients, of whom one had hepatocellular carcinoma and two had cutaneous melanoma. The paper covers the monotherapy dose-escalation part of the phase I ivuxolimab trial, which included N ≈ 54 patients. In the dose-escalation cohort, approximately 82% of patients were male, and the mean age was about 55 years, with a range of about 23 to 85. Paper-wide results and their limitations: Clonal expansion of both CD4+ and CD8+ blood T cells was observed from baseline to week 6 at doses 0.1 to 3.0 mg/kg. The antigen specificity of the clonally expanded peripheral T cells was not determined. Low levels of normalized T-cell clonal expansion were also shown by some nonresponding patients. After ivuxolimab, more expanded clones were found on average in CD8+ T cells than in CD4+ T cells. In partial responders in the 0.1-3.0 mg/kg groups, normalized peripheral clonal expansion was found to be among the lowest, especially among CD8+ T cells.

A note on this clone: Its specific antigen is unknown. The record has no base qualities; no much larger clone is one base away.

For sequencing of the TCRbeta CDR3 region, genomic DNA was extracted from the sorted cells. The immunoSEQ Assay was used to sequence the TCRbeta CDR3 regions. Entries here come from immuneACCESS through TCRdb and include only in-frame sequences with V and J called. Some clones fail to appear in such tables; in the studies checked, an unresolved V gene covers under half of the shortfall, and the cause of the remainder is unknown. Here the sample has tens of thousands of clones; roughly 80% occur a single time. 2.5% to 3% of the sample comes from the top ten. The CDR3 runs 11 amino acids, cysteine and phenylalanine included. Just CDR3 DNA is preserved here, 33 bases in frame from base 1. CDR1 is given as DFQATT and CDR2 as SNEGSKA, both from the germline V gene (reference sequence). The trim is 7 bases for V and 4 bases for J, with a gap of 9 bases between the germline ends. The trial excluded patients who had a history of autoimmune disease or who were on systemic immunosuppression. Peripheral blood for TCR sequencing was collected from all dose cohorts at baseline, on cycle 4 day 1, and on cycle 7 day 1. Samples came from an open-label, multicenter, first-in-human phase I dose-escalation trial of ivuxolimab. Adults with locally advanced or metastatic melanoma, renal cell carcinoma, hepatocellular carcinoma or head and neck squamous cell carcinoma were enrolled in the trial. CD4+ and CD8+ T cells were sorted separately from peripheral blood before TCR sequencing.

Sequences were derived from CD4+ or CD8+ T cells sorted from blood, sampled in a trial of the OX40 agonist ivuxolimab. The chain employs TRBV20-1 and TRBJ2-3; a tentative D match to TRBD2 spans 5 bases. This TCR came from an adult with an advanced solid tumor such as melanoma, head and neck, liver or kidney cancer. CDR3 loop: CSGELADTQYF. The DNA sequence is given as TGCAGTGGGGAACTAGCAGATACGCAGTATTTT.